This passage covers 27 T cell receptor beta chains from one sample sequenced in a study of blood T cell repertoires in COVID-19. Libraries were prepared by immunoSEQ multiplex PCR; TCRdb keeps only in-frame clonotypes and omits some of them. This sample has about 32,000 clones; 80% to 90% occur once, and the top ten carry approximately 6%. The sample taken for sequencing was peripheral blood. Receptors originate from a woman aged 80 or over with active or convalescent COVID-19.

The chain recombines TRBV3-1 (or the pseudogene TRBV3-2) with TRBJ2-2, with D possibly TRBD2 on 5 matching bases. The CDR3 totals 17 residues. Per the germline V gene, CDR1 is LGHDT and CDR2 is YNNKEL (reference sequence). V was clipped by 1 base and J by 3 bases, with 15 bases between them. The CDR3 bases are TGTGCCAGCAGCCAAGGCCCCGACTACACGGACACCGGGGAGCTGTTTTTT. Its translation: CASSQGPDYTDTGELFF.

This sequence joins TRBV11-3 and TRBJ2-2; perhaps TRBD1 as D (6 bases). V lost 5 bases and J 0 bases, leaving 16 bases between the germline ends. From germline, CDR1 is SGHNT and CDR2 YENEEA. The CDR3 loop spans 17 amino acids. CDR3 sequence reads: CASSRRFTGSNTGELFF. CDR3 coding DNA: TGTGCCAGCAGCCGCCGTTTCACAGGGTCGAACACCGGGGAGCTGTTTTTT.

CDR3 DNA: TGCGCCAGCAGCCAAGAGTCGGGAGGACCTCCCTACAATGAGCAGTTCTTC. This translates into CASSQESGGPPYNEQFF. The chain links TRBV4-3 to TRBJ2-1; 7 bases map to TRBD2. The CDR3 loop spans 17 amino acids. Germline CDR1 LGHNA, CDR2 YSLEER. J lost 2 bases, V lost 0 bases, and 7 bases had no gene match.

This chain joins TRBV6-5 and TRBJ2-5; D uncertain. Per germline, CDR1 MNHEY and CDR2 SVGAGI. V lost 2 bases and J lost 5, with 3 bases in between. The CDR3 spans 11 residues. The DNA of the CDR3 is TGTGCCAGCAGTTACCTGGAGACCCAGTACTTC. Protein product: CASSYLETQYF.

The V call is TRBV24-1, the J call TRBJ2-3; 7 bases line up with TRBD2. The germline CDR1 and CDR2 sequences are KGHDR and SFDVKD. Trimming removed 9 bases from V and 7 bases from J; junction bases left unmatched: 18. This CDR3 has 16 amino acids. CDR3 in amino acids: CATQEWGRGTSNTQYF. Here the CDR3 DNA reads TGTGCCACCCAAGAGTGGGGGAGGGGTACCAGTAATACGCAGTATTTT.

J is TRBJ1-1 and V is TRBV19, with 9 nucleotides matching TRBD1. CDR1 is LNHDA, CDR2 SQIVND, per germline (reference sequence). V was pared by 7 bases and J by 6 bases, with 24 bases of the junction left unmatched. This CDR3 region has 19 residues. The CDR3 bases are TGTGCCAGTACCGCCGCTTCACAGGGGGCGCGACTTGGGTCGGCTGAAGCTTTCTTT. Its protein is CASTAASQGARLGSAEAFF.

This chain links TRBV5-8 with TRBJ2-3; 12 bases are shared with TRBD2. The germline gives CDR1 SGHTS, CDR2 YDEGEE. The V gene end was trimmed by 4 bases and the J gene end by 5 bases; junction bases not matched to a gene: 8. This CDR3 is 16 amino acids long. The CDR3 region is CASSPSGRAVGDTQYF. The CDR3 DNA is TGTGCCAGCAGCCCTAGCGGGAGGGCCGTTGGAGATACGCAGTATTTT.

This sequence joins TRBV5-1 and TRBJ1-1, with 9 bases fitting TRBD1. The CDR3 runs to 16 residues. V was clipped by 1 base and J by 1 base; unmatched bases: 5. Per the germline V gene, CDR1 is SGHRS and CDR2 is YFSETQ. CDR3 sequence: CASSLTLQGANTEAFF. DNA for the CDR3: TGCGCCAGCAGCTTGACCTTACAGGGGGCGAACACTGAAGCTTTCTTT.

V and J are TRBV7-8 and TRBJ2-1; D may be TRBD2 (7 bases). Germline CDR1 is SGHVS and CDR2 is FQNEAQ. V lost 7 bases, J lost 2 bases, and 12 bases lay in between. The CDR3 runs 14 residues. DNA for the CDR3: TGTGCCAGCACCCTAGGGGGGGCCTACAATGAGCAGTTCTTC. Translating it yields CASTLGGAYNEQFF.

The chain carries TRBV4-1 and TRBJ2-2; 15 nucleotides align to TRBD2. Losses at the gene ends were 1 base for V and 4 bases for J; bases not matched to a gene: 7. There are 19 residues in the CDR3. Germline V gene data show CDR1 as MGHRA and CDR2 as YSYEKL. This CDR3 is CASSQAGTSGGRGTGELFF. The CDR3, as DNA: TGCGCCAGCAGCCAAGCCGGGACTAGCGGGGGGCGCGGCACCGGGGAGCTGTTTTTT.

The J gene is TRBJ1-2, the V gene TRBV6-5; 7 positions match TRBD1. Germline lookup yields CDR1 MNHEY and CDR2 SVGAGI. Trimming at V came to 5 bases and at J to 0 bases, leaving 6 bases not matched to a gene. The CDR3 consists of 15 residues. In nucleotides, the CDR3 is TGTGCCAGCAGTACGGGACAGACAACTAACTATGGCTACACCTTC. Its translation: CASSTGQTTNYGYTF.

The rearrangement joins TRBV6-1 to TRBJ1-3; D might be TRBD1 (5 bases). V shed 0 bases and J shed 1 base, with 7 bases lying between them. Germline V gene data show CDR1 as MNHNS and CDR2 as SASEGT. The CDR3 has 15 residues. The CDR3 here is CASSEAGGSGNTIYF. The CDR3 DNA sequence: TGTGCCAGCAGTGAAGCGGGGGGTTCTGGAAACACCATATATTTT.

This clone was seen once. The chain links TRBV7-3 to TRBJ2-2, with D possibly being TRBD2 (5 bases). V lost 0 bases and J 6 bases, leaving 11 bases between the germline ends. The CDR3 covers 15 residues. The germline V gene has CDR1 SGHTA and CDR2 FQGTGA. CDR3 residues: CASSLTGSGAGELFF. The CDR3 DNA reads as TGTGCCAGCAGCTTAACGGGGAGCGGAGCCGGGGAGCTGTTTTTT.

V and J are TRBV5-1 and TRBJ2-7; 13 positions agree with TRBD2. Germline values: CDR1 SGHRS, CDR2 YFSETQ. Trimming took 5 bases from V and 2 from J; bases not matched to a gene: 4. CDR3 size: 15 residues. CDR3 sequence reads: CASRPTSGRTYEQYF. The CDR3 coding sequence is TGCGCCAGCAGACCGACTAGCGGGAGGACCTACGAGCAGTACTTC.

The rearrangement uses TRBV2 and TRBJ1-1, with D perhaps matching TRBD1 (6 bases). The germline V gene has CDR1 SNHLY and CDR2 FYNNEI. The length of the CDR3 is 12 residues. The germline V and J ends were trimmed by 4 bases and 7 bases, with 10 bases remaining between them. This chain's CDR3 is CASSVQGSEAFF. The CDR3 coding sequence is TGTGCCAGCAGTGTTCAGGGGAGTGAAGCTTTCTTT.

The rearrangement uses TRBV11-2 and TRBJ2-1; D is perhaps TRBD2 (6 bases). The V end was cut by 1 base, the J end by 8 bases, with 12 bases between. The germline V gene has CDR1 SGHAT and CDR2 FQNNGV. CDR3 size: 14 residues. Here the CDR3 reads CASSLALARDEQFF. In nucleotides, the CDR3 is TGTGCCAGCAGCTTAGCTCTAGCGAGGGATGAGCAGTTCTTC.

This clone has only a few counts. The V and J genes are TRBV10-2 and TRBJ2-7; 10 bases fit TRBD2. The V segment lost 2 bases and the J segment 2 bases; nucleotides outside the gene matches: 9. The CDR3 sequence is 17 residues long. CDR1 is WSHSY, CDR2 SAAADI, per germline. CDR3 DNA: TGCGCCAGCAGTGAGGTAGGACTAGCGGAGGCCCCCTACGAGCAGTACTTC. Protein sequence: CASSEVGLAEAPYEQYF.

The CDR3 protein is CASSFGQGSYEQYF. The CDR3 bases are TGTGCCAGCAGCTTCGGGCAGGGTTCCTACGAGCAGTACTTC. The chain carries TRBV7-2 and TRBJ2-7; TRBD1 is a possible D gene (5 bases). V lost 3 bases to trimming and J lost 1 base, with 10 bases between them. Germline CDR1 is SGHTA and CDR2 is FQGNSA. This CDR3 region has 14 residues.

This chain uses TRBV19 with TRBJ2-2; D gene unclear. Trimming took 6 bases from V and 2 from J, leaving 16 bases between them. CDR3 length: 16 amino acids. Germline CDR1 reads LNHDA; CDR2 reads SQIVND (reference sequence). This chain's CDR3 is CASRTPTTLNTGELFF. The CDR3 nucleotides are TGTGCCAGTAGGACTCCGACCACCTTAAACACCGGGGAGCTGTTTTTT.

This clone was counted a few times. The V and J genes are TRBV6-6 and TRBJ2-3; D not certain. The CDR3 covers 10 residues. CDR1 is MNHNY, CDR2 SVGAGI, per germline (reference sequence). Trimming removed 10 bases at V and 5 bases at J, with 7 bases between. CDR3 sequence: CATTGDTQYF. CDR3 nucleotides: TGTGCCACCACGGGAGATACGCAGTATTTT.

This clone was picked up one time. The chain is built from TRBV29-1 and TRBJ2-5; the D gene is possibly TRBD1 (6 bases). This CDR3 has 11 residues. The germline V gene has CDR1 SQVTM and CDR2 ANQGSEA. This CDR3 reads CSGVGGETQYF. The CDR3 bases are TGCAGTGGGGTAGGGGGAGAGACCCAGTACTTC. The full variable domain, with the rest looked up from reference TRBV29-1 and TRBJ2-5, is SAVISQKPSRDICQRGTSLTIQCQVDSQVTMMFWYRQQPGQSLTLIATANQGSEATYESGFVIDKFPISRPNLTFSTLTVSNMSPEDSSIYLCSGVGGETQYFGPGTRLLVL.

The V and J genes are TRBV30 and TRBJ2-1, with a weak D call TRBD2 (6 bases). This CDR3 has 15 residues. The germline V and J ends were trimmed by 5 bases and 0 bases, with 14 bases remaining between them. Germline V gene lookup returns CDR1 GTSNPN and CDR2 SVGIG (reference sequence). The CDR3 sequence: CAWYHSGSSYNEQFF. CDR3 nucleotides: TGTGCCTGGTACCATAGCGGAAGCTCCTACAATGAGCAGTTCTTC.

The rearrangement links TRBV14 to TRBJ1-3; unclear D gene. CDR1 is SGHDN and CDR2 is FVKESK in the germline V gene. The CDR3 is 15 amino acids. V was pared by 4 bases and J by 2 bases, with 12 bases between. The CDR3 here is CASSPARVAGNTIYF. CDR3 bases: TGTGCCAGCAGCCCCGCCCGGGTCGCTGGAAACACCATATATTTT.

The chain employs TRBV7-2 and TRBJ1-3; TRBD1 agrees at 7 bases. This CDR3 contains 17 residues. Unmatched junction bases numbered 8, after V lost 3 bases and J lost 0 bases. Germline loops: CDR1 SGHTA, CDR2 FQGNSA. The chain's CDR3 is CASSFHGQAASGNTIYF. The CDR3 nucleotides are TGTGCCAGCAGCTTTCACGGACAGGCCGCCTCTGGAAACACCATATATTTT.

The gene calls are TRBV18 and TRBJ2-1; 8 nucleotides align to TRBD2. CDR3 length equals 14 residues. Germline CDR1 and CDR2: KGHSH and LQKENI. After removal of 3 bases from V and 9 bases from J, the junction contained 7 bases not matched to a gene. The CDR3 DNA sequence: TGTGCCAGCTCACCCCCAGCGGGGGCTGGTGAGCAGTTCTTC. Protein product: CASSPPAGAGEQFF.

V gene TRBV2 combines with J gene TRBJ2-1, with D perhaps TRBD2 (6 bases). The V and J ends lost 5 bases and 10 bases respectively, with 18 bases between them. Germline-derived CDR1 and CDR2 are SNHLY and FYNNEI. The CDR3 runs 14 residues. CDR3: CASSITAGLGEQFF. The CDR3 DNA reads as TGTGCCAGCAGTATCACGGCGGGACTTGGCGAGCAGTTCTTC. Full variable domain (remainder filled in from reference TRBV2 and TRBJ2-1): EPEVTQTPSHQVTQMGQEVILRCVPISNHLYFYWYRQILGQKVEFLVSFYNNEISEKSEIFDDQFSVERPDGSNFTLKIRSTKLEDSAMYFCASSITAGLGEQFFGPGTRLTVL.

This clone was found a few times. V gene TRBV30 combines with J gene TRBJ1-1, with 8 bases identical to TRBD1. The CDR3 runs 18 residues. Germline trimming cut 1 base from V and 4 bases from J; bases unmatched to any gene: 17. Germline loops: CDR1 GTSNPN, CDR2 SVGIG (reference sequence). The CDR3 region is CAWSARGQVPTGTTEAFF. The DNA of the CDR3 is TGTGCCTGGAGTGCCAGGGGGCAGGTACCGACTGGGACCACTGAAGCTTTCTTT.